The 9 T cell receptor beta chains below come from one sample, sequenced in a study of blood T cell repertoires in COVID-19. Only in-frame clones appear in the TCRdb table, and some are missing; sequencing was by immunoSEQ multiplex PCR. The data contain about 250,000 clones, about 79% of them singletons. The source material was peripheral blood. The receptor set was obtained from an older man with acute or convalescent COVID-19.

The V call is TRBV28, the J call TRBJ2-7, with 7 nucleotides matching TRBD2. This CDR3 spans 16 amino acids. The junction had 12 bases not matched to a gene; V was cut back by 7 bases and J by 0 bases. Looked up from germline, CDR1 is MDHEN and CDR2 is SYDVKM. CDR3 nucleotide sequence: TGTGCCAGCACCTGGGGAGGGAGCCTCAGCTCCTACGAGCAGTACTTC. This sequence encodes CASTWGGSLSSYEQYF.

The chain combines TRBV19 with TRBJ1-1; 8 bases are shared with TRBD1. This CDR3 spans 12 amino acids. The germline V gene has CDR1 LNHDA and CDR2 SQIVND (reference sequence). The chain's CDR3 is CGSRTGFTEAFF. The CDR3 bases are TGTGGCTCGCGGACAGGGTTCACTGAAGCTTTCTTT.

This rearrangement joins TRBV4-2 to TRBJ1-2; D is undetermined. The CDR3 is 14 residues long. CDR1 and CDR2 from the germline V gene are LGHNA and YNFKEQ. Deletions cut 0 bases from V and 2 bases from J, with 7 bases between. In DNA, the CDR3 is TGTGCCAGCAGCCAAGACGGCGGAAACTATGGCTACACCTTC. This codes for CASSQDGGNYGYTF.

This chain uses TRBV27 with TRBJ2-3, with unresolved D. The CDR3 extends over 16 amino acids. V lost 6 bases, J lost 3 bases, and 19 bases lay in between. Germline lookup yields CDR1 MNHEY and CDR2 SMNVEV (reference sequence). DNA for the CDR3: TGTGCCAGCAGACCTCTCGTGGCGGCCGGGACAGATACGCAGTATTTT. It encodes CASRPLVAAGTDTQYF.

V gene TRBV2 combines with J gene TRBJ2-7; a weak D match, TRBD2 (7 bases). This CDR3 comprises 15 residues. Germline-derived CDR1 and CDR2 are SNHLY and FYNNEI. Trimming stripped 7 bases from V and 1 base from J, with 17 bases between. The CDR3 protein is CASTGGRGGSYEQYF. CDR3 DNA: TGTGCCAGCACTGGAGGGAGGGGGGGTTCCTACGAGCAGTACTTC.

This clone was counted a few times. The CDR3 reads CASSRDRGQPQHF. For the CDR3, the DNA is TGTGCCAGTAGTAGAGACAGGGGTCAGCCCCAGCATTTT. The J gene is TRBJ1-5, the V gene TRBV19, with 8 bases identical to TRBD1. In germline, CDR1 is LNHDA, CDR2 SQIVND (reference sequence). CDR3 size: 13 residues. V trimming: 4 bases; J trimming: 6 bases; junction bases outside the gene matches: 2.

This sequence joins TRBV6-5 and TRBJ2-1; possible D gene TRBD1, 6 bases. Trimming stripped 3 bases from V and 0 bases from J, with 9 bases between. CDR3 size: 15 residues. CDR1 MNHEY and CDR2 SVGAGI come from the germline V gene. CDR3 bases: TGTGCCAGCAGTTATGACAGGTTCTCCTACAATGAGCAGTTCTTC. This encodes CASSYDRFSYNEQFF.

CDR3 sequence: CASSLNRDEQYF. As DNA, the CDR3 is TGTGCCAGCAGCTTAAACAGGGACGAGCAGTACTTC. This chain uses TRBV11-2 with TRBJ2-7, with a weak D call TRBD1 (6 bases). The CDR3 consists of 12 residues. Germline V gene data show CDR1 as SGHAT and CDR2 as FQNNGV. Trimming removed 2 bases from V and 5 bases from J, with 7 bases in between.

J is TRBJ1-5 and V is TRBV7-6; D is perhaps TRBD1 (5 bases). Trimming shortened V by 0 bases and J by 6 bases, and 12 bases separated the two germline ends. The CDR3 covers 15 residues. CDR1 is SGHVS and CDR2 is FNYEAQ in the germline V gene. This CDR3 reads CASSLASGGGQPQHF. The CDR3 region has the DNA TGTGCCAGCAGCTTAGCATCTGGGGGAGGTCAGCCCCAGCATTTT.